This TCR beta chain was sequenced in a study of T cell repertoires in cytomegalovirus infection. Study details: Matching HLA type and CMV infection were both indicated by public TCR beta signatures.

Note on this clonotype: Its target is unknown.

The study's findings and limits: Predominance within the ex vivo response was attributable to HLA-C-restricted CMV-specific TCR beta clonotypes. Summed frequency of shared TCR beta families picked out CMV carriers who also had the relevant HLA.

V was cut by 8 bases and J by 3 bases, with 16 bases left in between. Per the germline V gene, CDR1 is GTSNPN and CDR2 is SVGIG (reference sequence). The CDR3 has 13 residues. One entry per CDR3 protein results from TCRdb running MiXCR on the reads. The table lists roughly 100,000 distinct CDR3 sequences, more than 15% of them singletons, with approximately 8% in the top ten. The TCR was taken from a human donor in good health (CMV status not recorded). Some clones in this sample may be carry-over from other donors' samples. The rearrangement joins TRBV30 to TRBJ1-1; D ambiguous. The sample taken for sequencing was PBMCs. CDR3 region: CARLGREDTEAFF. As DNA, the CDR3 is TGTGCCCGGCTTGGCAGAGAGGACACTGAAGCTTTCTTT.